The 9 T cell receptor beta chains given below trace back to one sample, sequenced in a study of T cell responses to AZD1222 COVID-19 vaccine. Assay used: immunoSEQ multiplex PCR; TCRdb lists only in-frame clones, some missing. The table includes about 150,000 clones, 87% detected once. The material was peripheral blood, obtained 28 days after the second AZD1222 dose. Source of these receptors: an adult who received the AZD1222 COVID-19 vaccine.

The rearrangement uses TRBV30 and TRBJ1-5; D is undetermined. The V gene lost 2 bases and the J gene lost 2 bases, with 4 bases spanning the gap. Germline values: CDR1 GTSNPN, CDR2 SVGIG (reference sequence). CDR3 length equals 12 residues. The CDR3 DNA reads TGTGCCTGGAGTACGGGCAATCAGCCCCAGCATTTT. It codes for CAWSTGNQPQHF.

The chain carries TRBV3-1 (or the pseudogene TRBV3-2) and TRBJ2-7; D may match TRBD1 or TRBD2 (5 bases each). The CDR3 extends over 15 amino acids. V lost 5 bases, J lost 1 base, and 15 bases lay in between. The germline V gene encodes CDR1 LGHDT and CDR2 YNNKEL (reference sequence). The CDR3 DNA follows: TGTGCCAGCAGCTTGGGACCGGAACTGTCCTACGAGCAGTACTTC. It translates to CASSLGPELSYEQYF.

V usage is TRBV4-1 and J usage is TRBJ2-3; possibly TRBD2 for D (5 bases). Between the trimmed V and J ends, which lost 2 bases and 6 bases, there was a span of 12 bases. The germline gives CDR1 MGHRA, CDR2 YSYEKL. CDR3 length equals 14 residues. This CDR3 is CASSQHRPGDTQYF. The CDR3 coding sequence is TGCGCCAGCAGCCAACACCGACCGGGGGATACGCAGTATTTT.

J is TRBJ2-1 and V is TRBV30; 7 bases map to TRBD1. After removal of 0 bases from V and 4 bases from J, the junction contained 9 bases not matched to a gene. The CDR3 loop spans 16 amino acids. CDR1 GTSNPN and CDR2 SVGIG come from the germline V gene (reference sequence). The CDR3 DNA reads as TGTGCCTGGAGTGTACAGGCAGGGGGAATATACAATGAGCAGTTCTTC. Translating gives CAWSVQAGGIYNEQFF.

This clone was observed a single time. The chain carries TRBV13 and TRBJ2-5; TRBD2 aligns across 13 bases. Germline loops: CDR1 PRHDT, CDR2 FYEKMQ (reference sequence). The ends lost 5 bases at V and 5 bases at J; junction bases unmatched: 8. The CDR3 totals 16 residues. CDR3 residues: CASSSGTSGEEETQYF. CDR3 in DNA: TGTGCCAGCAGCAGTGGGACTAGCGGGGAAGAGGAGACCCAGTACTTC.

The chain has TRBV6-1 and TRBJ2-1; maybe TRBD2 (5 bases). The CDR3 spans 16 residues. The ends were cut back, 1 base at V and 5 bases at J, with 15 bases in the middle. CDR1 is MNHNS, CDR2 SASEGT, per germline. The CDR3 spells CASSEEVGLAHNEQFF. The CDR3 bases are TGTGCCAGCAGTGAAGAGGTAGGGCTAGCCCACAATGAGCAGTTCTTC.

The chain joins TRBV15 to TRBJ1-2, with 7 bases matching TRBD1. CDR1 is LNHNV and CDR2 is YYDKDF in the germline V gene (reference sequence). V trimming: 1 base; J trimming: 8 bases; junction bases outside the gene matches: 7. The CDR3 totals 14 residues. The CDR3 DNA sequence: TGTGCCACCAGCAGAGTGGAGAGGGGGCTCGGCTACACCTTC. This encodes CATSRVERGLGYTF.

The V gene is TRBV10-3, the J gene TRBJ1-6; D is undetermined. V was cut by 7 bases and J by 7 bases, with 17 bases left in between. CDR1 is ENHRY, CDR2 SYGVKD, per germline. The CDR3 is made up of 15 amino acids. CDR3 region: CAINSGPGGNSPLHF. The CDR3 DNA reads TGTGCCATCAACTCCGGACCCGGAGGGAATTCACCCCTCCACTTT.

The V call is TRBV19, the J call TRBJ1-5; 10 bases map to TRBD1. V gave up 5 bases and J gave up 2 bases; unmatched junction bases: 6. The CDR3 totals 16 residues. The germline V gene has CDR1 LNHDA and CDR2 SQIVND (reference sequence). Here the CDR3 DNA reads TGTGCCAGTAGTTCTCGGGACAGGGGCGGCAATCAGCCCCAGCATTTT. Residues: CASSSRDRGGNQPQHF.